These T cell receptor beta chains were read from a single sample in a study of beta chain features in type 1 diabetes. Produced via immunoSEQ multiplex PCR; TCRdb's table is partial and in-frame only. The table records more than 250,000 clones, roughly an eighth of them present only once. Input material: naive CD4+ T cells from blood. The origin of the receptors is a young man with type 1 diabetes. Both conserved end residues are part of each CDR3. Fields, in order: clone size, J gene, D gene, V gene, CDR3 DNA, CDR3 protein. A D gene is named only where the DNA matches it firmly. Clone size is stated in some rows and not others, as once, few, many or a class when expanded.

>.|TRBJ2-7|TRBD1|TRBV10-3
TGTGCCATCAGTCCCGGGACAGGGGTCCACGAGCAGTACTTC
CAISPGTGVHEQYF
>.|TRBJ1-1|TRBD1|TRBV6-5
TGTGCCAGCCCTCCGGGACAGGGGAACACTGAAGCTTTCTTT
CASPPGQGNTEAFF
>.|TRBJ2-3|TRBD1|TRBV28
TGTGCCAGCACCAGCGGCAACAGGGGCCGCGGGTATTTT
CASTSGNRGRGYF
>.|TRBJ1-5|.|TRBV15
TGTGCCACCAGCTTAAACCTCAGGGAAAGCAATCAGCCCCAGCATTTT
CATSLNLRESNQPQHF
>.|TRBJ2-7|.|TRBV4-3
TGCGCCAGCAGCCAAGCGCAGGGAGGCGAGCAGTACTTC
CASSQAQGGEQYF
>.|TRBJ1-1|.|TRBV5-1
TGCGCCAGCAGCTTGGAGGTTGGGCCTGAAGCTTTCTTT
CASSLEVGPEAFF
>few|TRBJ2-1|.|TRBV4-1
TGCGCCAGCAGCCAAGATAGGCCCCTTACGGGGAATGAGCAGTTCTTC
CASSQDRPLTGNEQFF
>.|TRBJ2-4|TRBD2|TRBV15
TGTGCCACCAGACCTCCTAGCGGGTCCAAAAACATTCAGTACTTC
CATRPPSGSKNIQYF
>few|TRBJ1-5|TRBD1|TRBV29-1
TGCAGCGTCAGGACAGGGGGAAGCAATCAGCCCCAGCATTTT
CSVRTGGSNQPQHF
>.|TRBJ2-7|.|TRBV7-3
TGTGCCAGCAGCCCCTCCAAGTCAGGGGCGCGGAACGAGCAGTACTTC
CASSPSKSGARNEQYF
>few|TRBJ1-5|.|TRBV30
TGTGCCTGGAGTGTACTTGGGGCTGATCAGCCCCAGCATTTT
CAWSVLGADQPQHF
>few|TRBJ2-7|TRBD2|TRBV4-2
TGTGCCAGCAGCCAAGTGGCGGGAGGGCCCTACGAGCAGTACTTC
CASSQVAGGPYEQYF
>.|TRBJ2-7|.|TRBV28
TGTGCCAGTCACACCCGGGGGGAGCAGTACTTC
CASHTRGEQYF
>few|TRBJ2-6|TRBD2|TRBV9
TGTGCCAGCAGCGTAGTTCTGAGTAGCGGGAGTCATGCTGGGGCCAACGTCCTGACTTTC
CASSVVLSSGSHAGANVLTF
>.|TRBJ2-3|.|TRBV7-2
TGTGCCAGCAGCTGGGGGACTGGAGATACGCAGTATTTT
CASSWGTGDTQYF
>few|TRBJ2-5|.|TRBV7-2
TGTGCCAGCAGCTTATTTGGGGGCAGGGAGACCCAGTACTTC
CASSLFGGRETQYF
>.|TRBJ2-7|TRBD2|TRBV7-9
TGTGCCAGCAGCCGGGGACTAGCGAACTACGAGCAGTACTTC
CASSRGLANYEQYF
>few|TRBJ2-2|.|TRBV27
TGTGCCAGCAGTTTCGCAGGCTTCGGGGAGCTGTTTTTT
CASSFAGFGELFF
>.|TRBJ2-2|TRBD1|TRBV18
TGTGCCAGCTCACCAGGGACAGGGAACACCGGGGAGCTGTTTTTT
CASSPGTGNTGELFF